A selection of T cell receptor beta chains follows, all from one sample in a study of blood T cell repertoires in COVID-19. Sequenced by immunoSEQ multiplex PCR; TCRdb stores in-frame clones only, minus some. The sample has approximately 300,000 clones, around 86% seen once. The specimen sequenced was PBMCs or T cells enriched from blood (not recorded which). These receptors all come from a man in his fifties or sixties who had recovered from COVID-19. CDR3s include the opening cysteine and the closing phenylalanine or tryptophan. The D gene is left open where the match is weak. Rows give clone size only sometimes, using once, few, many, or a class for an expanded clone.

CDR3nt	CDR3aa	d_gene	v_gene	j_gene	abundance
TGTGCCAGCAGCTTGGTTGGGCAGGGGCCTCACTTT	CASSLVGQGPHF	-	TRBV5-6	TRBJ1-6	once
TGTGCCAGCAGGAGAGACAGCTACGAGCAGTACTTC	CASRRDSYEQYF	-	TRBV7-2	TRBJ2-7	-
TGTGCCAGCTCACAAGTCGGGAGTTGGGGAAGCTCTGGAAACACCATATATTTT	CASSQVGSWGSSGNTIYF	-	TRBV18	TRBJ1-3	-
TGCAGCGTTGCCGCGGGGGGTGCGAATTCACCCCTCCACTTT	CSVAAGGANSPLHF	-	TRBV29-1	TRBJ1-6	once
TGTGCCAGCTCACCAGGACAGACTAACTATGGCTACACCTTC	CASSPGQTNYGYTF	-	TRBV18	TRBJ1-2	-
TGCGCCAGCAGCTTGGACAAAAACACTGAAGCTTTCTTT	CASSLDKNTEAFF	-	TRBV5-1	TRBJ1-1	-
TGTGCCAGCAGCTTGGCTGCGGCGGGCACCGGGGAGCTGTTTTTT	CASSLAAAGTGELFF	-	TRBV5-4	TRBJ2-2	-
TGTGCCAGCAGCTTAGTGGCTGTCCTTGCTCGAACCTACAATGAGCAGTTCTTC	CASSLVAVLARTYNEQFF	-	TRBV7-2	TRBJ2-1	-
TGTGCCAGCAGTTTACTAGCGGGAGGGCGAGAGACCCAGTACTTC	CASSLLAGGRETQYF	TRBD2	TRBV28	TRBJ2-5	-
TGTGCCAGTAGTATCCCCCAGCAGGGGCGAAGCTACACCTTC	CASSIPQQGRSYTF	-	TRBV19	TRBJ1-2	-
TGTGCCAGCAGTGAGGTTCAGCAAGGGGCCAATGAGCAGTTCTTC	CASSEVQQGANEQFF	-	TRBV2	TRBJ2-1	-
TGTGCCAGCAGCTTTGTAGGGAGCGGCAATCAGCCCCAGCATTTT	CASSFVGSGNQPQHF	-	TRBV7-2	TRBJ1-5	-
TGTGCCAGCAGCTTGGGATTCGGGGGTTCGATCGAGCAGTACTTC	CASSLGFGGSIEQYF	-	TRBV5-4	TRBJ2-7	once
TGTGCCACCAGTGATTTTCACCGGGAGGGCTCTAGCACAGATACGCAGTATTTT	CATSDFHREGSSTDTQYF	TRBD2	TRBV24-1	TRBJ2-3	-
TGTGCCAGCTCACCTAGTGGAGATCAGCCCCAGCATTTT	CASSPSGDQPQHF	-	TRBV18	TRBJ1-5	-
TGTGCCAGCAGTCCAGGTGGCGGGAGGAGCTCCTACGAGCAGTACTTC	CASSPGGGRSSYEQYF	TRBD2	TRBV7-3	TRBJ2-7	-
TGTGCCAGCAGCTTATCGGGGGACACTGAAGCTTTCTTT	CASSLSGDTEAFF	-	TRBV7-9	TRBJ1-1	-
TGTGCCCCACGAGCCCGGGGGGACACTGAAGCTTTCTTT	CAPRARGDTEAFF	-	TRBV12-3/TRBV12-4	TRBJ1-1	-
TGTGCCAGCAGGAGAGGGACTTTTACTAGCACAGATACGCAGTATTTT	CASRRGTFTSTDTQYF	-	TRBV27	TRBJ2-3	-
TGTGCCACCGGCAAGGGGGCGGTGTACACCGGGGAGCTGTTTTTT	CATGKGAVYTGELFF	TRBD1	TRBV7-6	TRBJ2-2	few
TGTGCCAGCAGAACCCCTAGCGGGAGGGCCTACGAGCAGTACTTC	CASRTPSGRAYEQYF	TRBD2	TRBV28	TRBJ2-7	-
TGTGCCAGCAGTGGTAGGACAGGGAACACCGGGGAGCTGTTTTTT	CASSGRTGNTGELFF	TRBD1	TRBV25-1	TRBJ2-2	-
TGTGCCAGTAGTATAACGTCTCGGAGGGGATCTAGCGGGACACATACGCAGTATTTT	CASSITSRRGSSGTHTQYF	TRBD2	TRBV19	TRBJ2-3	-
TGTGCCAGCAGCCCGGGAGGCTACAATGAGCAGTTCTTC	CASSPGGYNEQFF	TRBD2	TRBV6-6	TRBJ2-1	-
TGCGCCAGCAGTGAGTCGACTAGCGGACTCTACGAGCAGTACTTC	CASSESTSGLYEQYF	TRBD2	TRBV10-1	TRBJ2-7	-
TGTGCCAGCAGTGAGAACGGGTATGGCTACACCTTC	CASSENGYGYTF	-	TRBV28	TRBJ1-2	few
TGTGCCAGCAGCGACAGACTAGCGGAGAACACCGGGGAGCTGTTTTTT	CASSDRLAENTGELFF	TRBD2	TRBV9	TRBJ2-2	-
TGTGCCAGCAGTCTGACTGCGAACACCGGGGAGCTGTTTTTT	CASSLTANTGELFF	-	TRBV11-2	TRBJ2-2	few
TGTGCCAGCAGTTTCGGACAGGGCAGCAATCAGCCCCAGCATTTT	CASSFGQGSNQPQHF	TRBD1	TRBV27	TRBJ1-5	-
TGTGCCAGCAGTCCATATACTCTCGTTCAGTACTTC	CASSPYTLVQYF	-	TRBV6-2/TRBV6-3	TRBJ2-4	-
TGTGCCAGCAGTGAGTTACGGCTAGCGGGGGTCTACGAGCAGTACTTC	CASSELRLAGVYEQYF	TRBD2	TRBV2	TRBJ2-7	-
TGTGCCAGCAGTTCACCGTCCGGGACAGATAGCACAGATACGCAGTATTTT	CASSSPSGTDSTDTQYF	TRBD1	TRBV28	TRBJ2-3	once
TGCAGCGCGAGGGGCCAGGGGACCGTGAACACTGAAGCTTTCTTT	CSARGQGTVNTEAFF	-	TRBV29-1	TRBJ1-1	-
TGTGCCAGCAGCTTAGACCGGGGGTCCTACAATGAGCAGTTCTTC	CASSLDRGSYNEQFF	-	TRBV7-3	TRBJ2-1	-
TGCAGCGGTGAGGGACAGGGGGCTAGAAAGACCCAGTACTTC	CSGEGQGARKTQYF	TRBD1	TRBV29-1	TRBJ2-5	-
TGTGCCAGCAGTGGTCCGGGATACGAAAAACTGTTTTTT	CASSGPGYEKLFF	-	TRBV25-1	TRBJ1-4	few
TGTGCCAGCTCACCCCGCCCGGAGACTAATGAAAAACTGTTTTTT	CASSPRPETNEKLFF	-	TRBV18	TRBJ1-4	-
TGTGCCAGCAGTGCCACTAGCGGGAGTCCAGAGACCCAGTACTTC	CASSATSGSPETQYF	TRBD2	TRBV2	TRBJ2-5	-
TGCGCCAGCAGCCAAGCACCACAGGGTGGCGGCTACACCTTC	CASSQAPQGGGYTF	-	TRBV4-1	TRBJ1-2	-
TGCGCCAGCAGCCAGGGTCCTTCTGGGGCCAACGTCCTGACTTTC	CASSQGPSGANVLTF	-	TRBV5-1	TRBJ2-6	-
TGTGCCAGCAGTAACCTAGCGGGAGGGATATACGAGCAGTACTTC	CASSNLAGGIYEQYF	TRBD2	TRBV6-5	TRBJ2-7	-